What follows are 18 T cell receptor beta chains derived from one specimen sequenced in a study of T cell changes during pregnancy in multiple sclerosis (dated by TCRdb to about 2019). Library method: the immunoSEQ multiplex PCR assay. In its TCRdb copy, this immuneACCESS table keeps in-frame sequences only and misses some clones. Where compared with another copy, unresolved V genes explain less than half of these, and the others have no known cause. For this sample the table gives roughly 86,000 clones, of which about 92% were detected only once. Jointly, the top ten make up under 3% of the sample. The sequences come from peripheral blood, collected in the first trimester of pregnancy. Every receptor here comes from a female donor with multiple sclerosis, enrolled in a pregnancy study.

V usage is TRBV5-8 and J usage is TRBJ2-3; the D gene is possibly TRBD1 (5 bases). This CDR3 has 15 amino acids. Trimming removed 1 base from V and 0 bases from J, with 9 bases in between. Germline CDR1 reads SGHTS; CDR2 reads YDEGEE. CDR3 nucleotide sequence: TGTGCCAGCAGCTTGAGAACAGGCAGCACAGATACGCAGTATTTT. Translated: CASSLRTGSTDTQYF.

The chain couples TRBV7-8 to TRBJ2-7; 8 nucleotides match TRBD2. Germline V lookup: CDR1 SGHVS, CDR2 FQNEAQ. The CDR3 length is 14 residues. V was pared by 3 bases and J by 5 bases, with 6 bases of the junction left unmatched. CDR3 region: CASSLDRLANEQYF. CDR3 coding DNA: TGTGCCAGCAGCTTGGATAGACTAGCGAACGAGCAGTACTTC.

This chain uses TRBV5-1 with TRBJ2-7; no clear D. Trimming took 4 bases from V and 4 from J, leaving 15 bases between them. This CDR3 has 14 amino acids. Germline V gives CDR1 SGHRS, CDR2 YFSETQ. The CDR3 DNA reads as TGCGCCAGCAGCGTACGAGGTGGCTCTTACGAGCAGTACTTC. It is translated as CASSVRGGSYEQYF.

The CDR3 DNA follows: TGTGCCAGCAGCTTAGTGGCGGGAGCCAGGAAAGAGCAGTTCTTC. Translated: CASSLVAGARKEQFF. J is TRBJ2-1 and V is TRBV11-2, with 7 positions matching TRBD2. The CDR3 loop spans 15 amino acids. V gave up 1 base and J gave up 10 bases; unmatched junction bases: 10. The V gene's germline CDR1 is SGHAT and CDR2 FQNNGV.

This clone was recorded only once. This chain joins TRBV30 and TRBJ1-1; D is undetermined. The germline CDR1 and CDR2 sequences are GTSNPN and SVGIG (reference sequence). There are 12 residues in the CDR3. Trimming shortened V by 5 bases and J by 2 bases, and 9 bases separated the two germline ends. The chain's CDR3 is CAWGPSNTEAFF. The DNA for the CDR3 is TGTGCCTGGGGCCCTTCTAACACTGAAGCTTTCTTT.

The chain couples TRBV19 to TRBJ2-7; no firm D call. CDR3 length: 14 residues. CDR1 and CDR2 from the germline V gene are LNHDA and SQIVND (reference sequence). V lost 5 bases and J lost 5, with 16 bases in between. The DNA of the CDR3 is TGTGCCAGTAGTCCTATCCAGAGCGCCAACGAGCAGTACTTC. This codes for CASSPIQSANEQYF.

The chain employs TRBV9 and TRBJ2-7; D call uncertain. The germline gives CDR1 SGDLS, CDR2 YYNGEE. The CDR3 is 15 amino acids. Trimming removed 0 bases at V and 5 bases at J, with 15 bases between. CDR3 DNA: TGTGCCAGCAGCGTAGATGGCCGCGGCGTAGACGAGCAGTACTTC. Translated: CASSVDGRGVDEQYF.

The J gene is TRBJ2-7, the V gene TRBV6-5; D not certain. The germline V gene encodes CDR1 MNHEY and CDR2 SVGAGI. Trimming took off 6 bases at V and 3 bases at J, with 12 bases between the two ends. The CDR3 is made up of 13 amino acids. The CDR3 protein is CASRRGRIYEQYF. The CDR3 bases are TGTGCCAGCAGGAGAGGAAGAATCTACGAGCAGTACTTC.

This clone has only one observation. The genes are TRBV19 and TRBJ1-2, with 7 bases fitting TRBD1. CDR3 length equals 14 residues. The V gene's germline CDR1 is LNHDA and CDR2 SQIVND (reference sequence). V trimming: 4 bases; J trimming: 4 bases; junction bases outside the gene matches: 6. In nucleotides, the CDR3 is TGTGCCAGTAGTAACCCGGGACAGATCTATGGCTACACCTTC. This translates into CASSNPGQIYGYTF.

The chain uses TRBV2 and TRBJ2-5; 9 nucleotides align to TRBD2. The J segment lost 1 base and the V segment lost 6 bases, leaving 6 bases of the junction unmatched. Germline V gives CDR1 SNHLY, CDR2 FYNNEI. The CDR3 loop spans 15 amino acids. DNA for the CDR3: TGTGCCAGCAGCGATCCGGGACTAGCCCAAGAGACCCAGTACTTC. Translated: CASSDPGLAQETQYF.

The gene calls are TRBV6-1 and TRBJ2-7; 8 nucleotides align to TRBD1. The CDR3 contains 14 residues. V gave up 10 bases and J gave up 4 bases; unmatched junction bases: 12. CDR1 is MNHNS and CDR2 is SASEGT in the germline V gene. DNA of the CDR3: TGTGCCACCCGTCGCGCAGGGGGCATATACGAGCAGTACTTC. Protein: CATRRAGGIYEQYF.

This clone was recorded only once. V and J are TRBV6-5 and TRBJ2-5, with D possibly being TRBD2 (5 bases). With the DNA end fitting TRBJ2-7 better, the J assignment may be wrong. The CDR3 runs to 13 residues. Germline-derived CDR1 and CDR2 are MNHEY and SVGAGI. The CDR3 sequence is CASSYEGVGEQYF. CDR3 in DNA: TGTGCCAGCAGTTATGAGGGAGTGGGCGAGCAGTACTTC.

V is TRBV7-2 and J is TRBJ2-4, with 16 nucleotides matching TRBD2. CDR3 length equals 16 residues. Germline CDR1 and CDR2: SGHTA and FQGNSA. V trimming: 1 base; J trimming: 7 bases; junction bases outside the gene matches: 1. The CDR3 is CASSLGGLAGGNIQYF. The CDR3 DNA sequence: TGTGCCAGCAGCTTAGGGGGACTAGCGGGAGGGAACATTCAGTACTTC. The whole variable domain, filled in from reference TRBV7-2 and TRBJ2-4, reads GAGVSQSPSNKVTEKGKDVELRCDPISGHTALYWYRQSLGQGLEFLIYFQGNSAPDKSGLPSDRFSAERTGGSVSTLTIQRTQQEDSAVYLCASSLGGLAGGNIQYFGAGTRLSVL.

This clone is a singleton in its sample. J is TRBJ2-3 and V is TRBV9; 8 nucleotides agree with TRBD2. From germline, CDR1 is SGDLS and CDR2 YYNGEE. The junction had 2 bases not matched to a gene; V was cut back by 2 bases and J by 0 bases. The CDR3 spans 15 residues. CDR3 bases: TGTGCCAGCAGCGTTAGCGGGATCAGCACAGATACGCAGTATTTT. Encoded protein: CASSVSGISTDTQYF.

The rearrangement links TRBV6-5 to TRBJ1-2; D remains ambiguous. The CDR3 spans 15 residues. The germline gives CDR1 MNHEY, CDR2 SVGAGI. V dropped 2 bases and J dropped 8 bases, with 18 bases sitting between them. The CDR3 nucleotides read TGTGCCAGCAGTTACGTGAAGGGAGGAGGTCTGGGCTACACCTTC. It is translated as CASSYVKGGGLGYTF.

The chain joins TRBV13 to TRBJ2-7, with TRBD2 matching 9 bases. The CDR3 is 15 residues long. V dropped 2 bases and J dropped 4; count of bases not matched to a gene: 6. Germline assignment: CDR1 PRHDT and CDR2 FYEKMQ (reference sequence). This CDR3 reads CASSLSAGGKYEQYF. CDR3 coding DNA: TGTGCCAGCAGCTTATCTGCGGGAGGGAAATACGAGCAGTACTTC.

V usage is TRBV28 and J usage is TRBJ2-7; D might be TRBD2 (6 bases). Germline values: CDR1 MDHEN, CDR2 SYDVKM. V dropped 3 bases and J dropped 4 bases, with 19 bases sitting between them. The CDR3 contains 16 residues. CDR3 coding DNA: TGTGCCAGCAGTTTGTTTGGGACTTCGGTTATATACGAGCAGTACTTC. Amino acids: CASSLFGTSVIYEQYF.

CDR3 residues: CASSQPGQGSSGNTIYF. Here the CDR3 DNA reads TGTGCCAGCAGCCAGCCGGGACAGGGCAGCTCTGGAAACACCATATATTTT. The chain couples TRBV4-2 to TRBJ1-3, with 9 bases aligning to TRBD1. Germline assignment: CDR1 LGHNA and CDR2 YNFKEQ. Unmatched junction bases numbered 6, after V lost 3 bases and J lost 0 bases. The CDR3 spans 17 residues.